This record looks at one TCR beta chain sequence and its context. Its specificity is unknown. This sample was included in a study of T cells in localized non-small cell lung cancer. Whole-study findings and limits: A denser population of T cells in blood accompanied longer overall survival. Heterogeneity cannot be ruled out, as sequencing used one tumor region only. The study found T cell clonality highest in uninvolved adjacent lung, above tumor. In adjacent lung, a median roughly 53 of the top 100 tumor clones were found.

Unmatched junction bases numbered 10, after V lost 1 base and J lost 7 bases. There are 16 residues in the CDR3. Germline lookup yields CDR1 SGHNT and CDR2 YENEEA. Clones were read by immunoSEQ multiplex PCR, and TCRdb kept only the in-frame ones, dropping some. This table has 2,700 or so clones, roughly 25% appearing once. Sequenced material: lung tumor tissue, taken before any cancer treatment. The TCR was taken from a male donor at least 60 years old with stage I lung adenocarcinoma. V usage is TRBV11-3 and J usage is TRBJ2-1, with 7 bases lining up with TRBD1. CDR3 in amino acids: CASSLGNTGALNEQFF. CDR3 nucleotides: TGTGCCAGCAGCTTAGGGAACACAGGGGCTCTTAATGAGCAGTTCTTC.